This paragraph reports one T cell receptor (beta chain). This clonotype has only a few counts. The clone's antigen remains unknown. With a much larger clone just one base away, this may be a read error. The entry originates in a study of T cells in Graves' hyperthyroidism and ophthalmopathy (dated by TCRdb to about 2019). As for the study more broadly: Peripheral blood samples were taken at the time of initial diagnosis, prior to any treatment. Once sampling was done, hyperthyroidism patients were given methimazole at a starting dose of 30 mg daily, whereas ophthalmopathy patients were given high-dose intravenous methylprednisolone. Thyroid tissue and blood T-cell repertoires from six or seven Graves' hyperthyroidism patients were also compared in the study. TCR Vbeta CDR3 sequencing of around 130 peripheral blood samples (under 45 ophthalmopathy, 75 to 80 hyperthyroidism and roughly 17 progressor patients) is reported in the paper. An independent validation cohort of around 20 hyperthyroidism patients and some 15 patients who later progressed to ophthalmopathy tested prospective prediction of ophthalmopathy. For training and testing, the 100 or so patients in the discovery cohort were randomly divided in a 7:3 ratio. To identify distinguishing TCR V-J signatures, a discovery cohort of 95 to 100 patients was used, comprising 43 with Graves' ophthalmopathy and under 60 with stable Graves' hyperthyroidism.

Summary of the overall study and its limitations: Sample size was not statistically predetermined, and investigators were not blinded to group allocation. Blood samples also contained most of the expanded thyroid clonotypes (frequency above 0.001), which suggests that blood repertoires may reflect thyroid immune responses. During validation, the model predicted progression to ophthalmopathy a median of around 7 months ahead of onset, with almost 71% sensitivity and almost 75% specificity. A 13 V-J signature model separated ophthalmopathy from stable hyperthyroidism, with 87.88% sensitivity and 81% to 82% specificity in cross-validation and 80%/75% in testing.

Stable Graves' hyperthyroidism was defined as the absence of progression to ophthalmopathy over 18 months of follow-up. The hyperthyroidism patients were between 18 and 65 years old and newly diagnosed, with a disease duration of less than 2 months. Patients with uncontrolled infections, other autoimmune diseases, pregnancy or lactation were excluded. Diagnoses relied on clinical symptoms, serum thyroxine and TRAb, thyroid ultrasound and orbital computed tomography. PBMCs were separated from over 9 ml of fresh peripheral blood using Ficoll-Paque density gradient centrifugation. Total RNA was extracted with Trizol reagent, and quality was checked on an Agilent 2100 Bioanalyzer. Based on the germline V gene (reference sequence), the CDR1 and CDR2 sequences are MNHEY and SMNVEV. V ends up 4 bases short and J 5 bases short, with an unmatched junction base count of 13. There are 17 amino acids in the CDR3, from cysteine to phenylalanine inclusive. The sequence is cut down to CDR3 DNA, 51 bases in frame from base 1.

Amplification of TCR beta CDR3 regions was carried out from RNA transcripts. The first round of RT-PCR for the TCR CDR3 was performed with the HTBI primer set and the Qiagen OneStep RT-PCR kit. The libraries were constructed in a second round of multiplex PCR and then size-selected and purified. Libraries were sequenced paired-end with 100 bp reads on an Illumina HiSeq2000. Under the source paper's analysis protocol: SOAPnuke was used to process the raw data, removing reads that contained adapters or uncalled bases, had a mean Phred below 15, or lacked an exact match to the constant primer or identifier. COPE v1.2.5 was used to merge the high-quality paired reads, and each unique nucleotide sequence was defined as a clonotype. MiTCR v1.1 was used to align clonotypes to the IMGT TRBV, TRBD and TRBJ reference segments. The analysis was restricted to V-J combinations with a frequency above 0.0001, which together covered 99.2% of the repertoires. The TCS score was defined as the ratio of F50 (clonal expansion) to E x V (chaos), calculated using BLOSUM62-based TCRdist between CDR3 peptides within each V-J. Welch's t-statistics and random forest reduced 500 to 550 V-J features to about 12, which were used in a naive Bayes classifier (R e1071). TCRdb applied fastp at Q25 and MiXCR to the public reads, then kept only in-frame beta chains. CDR3 protein duplicates are merged, each entry listing the most common genes and DNA. The V and J calls shown here were made by TCRdb, not taken from the authors' results. The sample table contains about 690,000 distinct CDR3 sequences; only one count was recorded for 15% to 20% of them. The leading ten clones occupy around 15% of the sample.

The receptor's source is a man aged 50-59 years with Graves' hyperthyroidism. The sample taken for sequencing was blood. The V and J genes are TRBV27 and TRBJ2-1, and 8 junction bases match TRBD2. The CDR3 region has the sequence CASSSPILAGPDNEQFF. The DNA reads TGTGCCAGCAGTTCTCCCATATTAGCGGGGCCTGACAATGAGCAGTTCTTC.